One and the same sample provided the 25 T cell receptor beta chains below, sequenced in a study of control samples from healthy donors and cancer patients. Here immunoSEQ multiplex PCR was the method, and the copy in TCRdb shows in-frame clones only, minus some. The table has approximately 83,000 clones, approximately 95% seen once. Sample: blood. Source of these receptors: a woman aged 25 to 39 in good health.

The rearrangement uses TRBV3-1 (or the pseudogene TRBV3-2) and TRBJ1-5; 8 bases align to TRBD1. There are 15 residues in the CDR3. Germline lookup yields CDR1 LGHDT and CDR2 YNNKEL (reference sequence). The V and J ends lost 1 base and 4 bases, in that order; junction bases with no gene match: 3. CDR3: CASSQGRDRNQPQHF. CDR3 DNA: TGTGCCAGCAGCCAAGGCCGGGACAGGAATCAGCCCCAGCATTTT.

The chain uses TRBV19 and TRBJ1-1; D not certain. Trimming cost V 4 bases and J 1 base, with 13 bases left between them. Per germline, CDR1 LNHDA and CDR2 SQIVND (reference sequence). The CDR3 has 15 residues. The CDR3 DNA reads as TGTGCCAGTAGTACCCGTGTGGCGGAGAACACTGAAGCTTTCTTT. This translates into CASSTRVAENTEAFF.

The chain recombines TRBV24-1 with TRBJ2-1, with D possibly matching TRBD2 (6 bases). Trimming took off 3 bases at V and 0 bases at J, with 11 bases between the two ends. The germline gives CDR1 KGHDR, CDR2 SFDVKD. The CDR3 extends over 16 amino acids. CDR3 loop: CATSDAGGLSYNEQFF. In DNA, the CDR3 is TGTGCCACCAGTGATGCCGGGGGACTCTCCTACAATGAGCAGTTCTTC.

The gene calls are TRBV3-1 (or the pseudogene TRBV3-2) and TRBJ1-1; TRBD1 is a possible D gene (5 bases). The CDR3 contains 15 residues. Germline values: CDR1 LGHDT, CDR2 YNNKEL (reference sequence). Trimming took 1 base from V and 0 from J, leaving 9 bases between them. This CDR3 reads CASSQGGGMNTEAFF. In nucleotides, the CDR3 is TGTGCCAGCAGCCAAGGGGGGGGGATGAACACTGAAGCTTTCTTT.

The genes are TRBV18 and TRBJ2-7; no reliable D call. Germline assignment: CDR1 KGHSH and CDR2 LQKENI. Trimming left V 3 bases short and J 5 bases short, with 11 bases between. The CDR3 covers 13 residues. The CDR3 sequence is CASSPAAWHEQYF. CDR3 in DNA: TGTGCCAGCTCACCTGCGGCTTGGCACGAGCAGTACTTC.

This clone appeared a single time. The J gene is TRBJ1-2, the V gene TRBV6-5; the D gene is possibly TRBD1 (5 bases). CDR1 and CDR2 (germline): MNHEY, SVGAGI. Trimming left V 2 bases short and J 4 bases short, with 8 bases between. This CDR3 has 13 residues. In DNA form, the CDR3 reads TGTGCCAGCAGTTACAGGGACCGCTATGGCTACACCTTC. Translated, it gives CASSYRDRYGYTF.

The gene calls are TRBV7-3 and TRBJ2-1; TRBD2 matches 16 bases. The CDR3 totals 19 residues. In germline, CDR1 is SGHTA, CDR2 FQGTGA. V dropped 5 bases and J dropped 7; count of bases not matched to a gene: 14. This CDR3 reads CASSPSGTSGRAQGNEQFF. Written as DNA, the CDR3 is TGTGCCAGCAGCCCATCCGGGACTAGCGGGAGGGCCCAGGGGAATGAGCAGTTCTTC.

The V call is TRBV6-6, the J call TRBJ1-1; D gene unclear. From germline, CDR1 is MNHNY and CDR2 SVGAGI (reference sequence). The CDR3 is 15 residues long. Trimming cost V 2 bases and J 1 base, with 11 bases left between them. CDR3 DNA: TGTGCCAGCAGTTACACCGAAACTAAGAACACTGAAGCTTTCTTT. Residues: CASSYTETKNTEAFF.

The genes are TRBV6-1 and TRBJ1-5; no firm D call. In germline, CDR1 is MNHNS, CDR2 SASEGT. V shed 8 bases and J shed 5 bases, with 10 bases lying between them. This CDR3 contains 12 residues. CDR3 DNA: TGTGCCAGCGGCTTGGAATATCAGCCCCAGCATTTT. Its translation: CASGLEYQPQHF.

V usage is TRBV11-2 and J usage is TRBJ2-5; either TRBD1 or TRBD2 may fit D (5 bases each). This CDR3 has 19 amino acids. Trimming cost V 5 bases and J 1 base, with 26 bases left between them. Germline CDR1 is SGHAT and CDR2 is FQNNGV. In nucleotides, the CDR3 is TGTGCCAGCAGCGCACAGGTTTATAGGTTCACCGGGGTCCAAGAGACCCAGTACTTC. Translation: CASSAQVYRFTGVQETQYF.

The genes are TRBV2 and TRBJ2-6; 9 bases are shared with TRBD2. The length of the CDR3 is 18 residues. Germline CDR1 and CDR2: SNHLY and FYNNEI. V was clipped by 2 bases and J by 0 bases; unmatched bases: 5. CDR3 DNA: TGTGCCAGCAGTGAACTCGGCGGGGGGGCCTCTGGGGCCAACGTCCTGACTTTC. This codes for CASSELGGGASGANVLTF.

The V gene is TRBV12-3 or TRBV12-4, the J gene TRBJ1-4; D remains unclear. V was shortened by 5 bases and J by 4 bases, with 8 bases between the two germline ends. CDR3 size: 13 residues. CDR3 DNA: TGTGCCAGCAGTCCTCGGGGTAATGAAAAACTGTTTTTT. This encodes CASSPRGNEKLFF.

This chain links TRBV6-5 with TRBJ2-7, with D maybe TRBD2 (5 bases). CDR3 length: 14 amino acids. Per the germline V gene, CDR1 is MNHEY and CDR2 is SVGAGI. V dropped 6 bases and J dropped 3 bases, with 15 bases sitting between them. CDR3 in DNA: TGTGCCAGCAGAGGCCCGGGCGCGGGCTACGAGCAGTACTTC. Translation gives CASRGPGAGYEQYF.

This chain joins TRBV29-1 and TRBJ2-1; 11 bases fit TRBD2. Trimming removed 4 bases from V and 6 bases from J; junction bases left unmatched: 8. CDR1 is SQVTM, CDR2 ANQGSEA, per germline. CDR3 length: 15 residues. The CDR3 loop is CSVALAGGGPNEQFF. The DNA of the CDR3 is TGCAGCGTTGCATTAGCGGGAGGGGGGCCCAATGAGCAGTTCTTC.

This clone was seen once. This chain connects TRBV1 to TRBJ1-2; the DNA was not compared with TRBD1, the D call given in the table. TRBV1 is a pseudogene. CDR3 length equals 15 residues. As DNA, the CDR3 is TGCACCAGCAGCCACCACAGCCCTGGTTTAGATGGCTACACCTTC. This translates into CTSSHHSPGLDGYTF.

The rearrangement joins TRBV24-1 to TRBJ2-1, with D uncertain. Trimming cost V 6 bases and J 6 bases, with 20 bases left between them. From germline, CDR1 is KGHDR and CDR2 SFDVKD. The CDR3 spans 16 residues. CDR3 nucleotides: TGTGCCACCAGTTATCCGACCCGAGCAATAGGCAATGAGCAGTTCTTC. It encodes CATSYPTRAIGNEQFF.

The V and J genes are TRBV7-2 and TRBJ1-2; the D gene is possibly TRBD1 (6 bases). V was cut by 3 bases and J by 4 bases, with 15 bases left in between. Per the germline V gene, CDR1 is SGHTA and CDR2 is FQGNSA. There are 15 residues in the CDR3. CDR3 region: CASSFGPGGSYGYTF. The CDR3 nucleotides are TGTGCCAGCAGCTTCGGTCCGGGGGGCTCCTATGGCTACACCTTC. The full variable domain, with the rest looked up from reference TRBV7-2 and TRBJ1-2, is GAGVSQSPSNKVTEKGKDVELRCDPISGHTALYWYRQSLGQGLEFLIYFQGNSAPDKSGLPSDRFSAERTGGSVSTLTIQRTQQEDSAVYLCASSFGPGGSYGYTFGSGTRLTVV.

This clone was seen just once. The rearrangement joins TRBV15 to TRBJ1-5, with 7 bases fitting TRBD1. V lost 7 bases and J lost 4; bases outside the gene matches: 7. The CDR3 loop spans 14 amino acids. The germline V gene has CDR1 LNHNV and CDR2 YYDKDF (reference sequence). CDR3 coding DNA: TGTGCCACCACGACAGGGTCTTTTAATCAGCCCCAGCATTTT. As protein: CATTTGSFNQPQHF. Full variable domain (outside the CDR3, taken from reference TRBV15 and TRBJ1-5): DAMVIQNPRYQVTQFGKPVTLSCSQTLNHNVMYWYQQKSSQAPKLLFHYYDKDFNNEADTPDNFQSRRPNTSFCFLDIRSPGLGDTAMYLCATTTGSFNQPQHFGDGTRLSIL.

The rearrangement uses TRBV6-6 and TRBJ1-5; D is uncertain. Per germline, CDR1 MNHNY and CDR2 SVGAGI (reference sequence). The germline V and J ends were trimmed by 6 bases and 4 bases, with 16 bases remaining between them. The CDR3 is made up of 15 amino acids. CDR3 sequence reads: CASSPLGGGNQPQHF. CDR3 nucleotide sequence: TGTGCCAGCAGCCCTTTAGGTGGTGGAAATCAGCCCCAGCATTTT.

The chain employs TRBV10-3 and TRBJ1-2, with 9 bases that match TRBD1. V was pared by 2 bases and J by 8 bases, with 9 bases of the junction left unmatched. The CDR3 is made up of 15 amino acids. Germline V CDR1 and CDR2: ENHRY, SYGVKD. CDR3 in amino acids: CAISEPGTGPLGYTF. CDR3 nucleotides: TGTGCCATCAGTGAGCCCGGGACAGGGCCACTCGGCTACACCTTC.

V and J are TRBV5-1 and TRBJ2-2, with no clear D. This CDR3 is built from 14 residues. Looked up from germline, CDR1 is SGHRS and CDR2 is YFSETQ. V lost 0 bases and J 4 bases, leaving 7 bases between the germline ends. CDR3 in DNA: TGCGCCAGCAGCTTGGAGGGCCGCACCGGGGAGCTGTTTTTT. Protein product: CASSLEGRTGELFF.

The rearrangement joins TRBV6-2 or TRBV6-3 to TRBJ1-4, with D tentatively TRBD1 (6 bases). CDR1 is MNHEY, CDR2 SVGEGT, per germline. The CDR3 covers 16 residues. V dropped 4 bases and J dropped 5 bases, with 17 bases sitting between them. CDR3 region: CASSWKPTGWNEKLFF. DNA for the CDR3: TGTGCCAGCAGTTGGAAACCGACAGGCTGGAATGAAAAACTGTTTTTT.

The chain has TRBV3-1 (or the pseudogene TRBV3-2) and TRBJ1-2; a weak D match, TRBD1 (6 bases). Germline CDR1 reads LGHDT; CDR2 reads YNNKEL (reference sequence). V was clipped by 5 bases and J by 0 bases, with 19 bases between them. This CDR3 is built from 17 residues. The CDR3 DNA follows: TGTGCCAGCAGCAGCCGAGGGGGGGTTAAGTCTAACTATGGCTACACCTTC. It translates to CASSSRGGVKSNYGYTF.

This sequence joins TRBV28 and TRBJ2-7; D remains ambiguous. Looked up from germline, CDR1 is MDHEN and CDR2 is SYDVKM. Trimming stripped 1 base from V and 1 base from J, with 2 bases between. CDR3 length equals 12 residues. The CDR3 reads CASSLLSYEQYF. The DNA of the CDR3 is TGTGCCAGCAGTTTATTGTCCTACGAGCAGTACTTC.

The chain couples TRBV5-4 to TRBJ2-7, with TRBD2 matching over 8 bases. Germline CDR1 and CDR2: SGHNT and YYREEE (reference sequence). V lost 0 bases and J lost 0; bases outside the gene matches: 5. CDR3 length equals 16 residues. CDR3 region: CASSLVLAGLSYEQYF. The CDR3 nucleotides read TGTGCCAGCAGCTTGGTGCTAGCGGGCCTCTCCTACGAGCAGTACTTC.